The 14 T cell receptor beta chains below come from one sample, sequenced in a study of long-term antiretroviral therapy in people with HIV. It was version v3.0 of the immunoSEQ assay that was run at survey level. Here immunoSEQ multiplex PCR was the method, and the copy in TCRdb shows in-frame clones only, minus some. The profile shows about 20,000 clones, less than 85% of them singletons. The specimen was unsorted PBMCs, collected 2.9 years after starting antiretroviral therapy. All receptors derive from a woman between 25 and 40 years old with HIV.

The gene calls are TRBV5-6 and TRBJ2-7; a weak D match, TRBD2 (6 bases). The CDR3 totals 15 residues. CDR1 SGHDT and CDR2 YYEEEE come from the germline V gene. V dropped 4 bases and J dropped 0 bases, with 14 bases sitting between them. The CDR3 coding sequence is TGTGCCAGCAGCATGGGGTCGGGGGTCTCCTACGAGCAGTACTTC. Protein product: CASSMGSGVSYEQYF.

J is TRBJ2-7 and V is TRBV29-1; D tentatively reads TRBD1 or TRBD2 (5 bases each). Germline assignment: CDR1 SQVTM and CDR2 ANQGSEA. The ends were cut back, 4 bases at V and 1 base at J, with 11 bases in the middle. The CDR3 is 13 residues long. CDR3 amino acids: CSVAGDGSYEQYV. CDR3 sequence (DNA): TGCAGCGTTGCCGGGGACGGATCCTACGAGCAGTACGTC.

The chain employs TRBV30 and TRBJ2-1; TRBD2 matches at 8 bases. Germline CDR1 is GTSNPN and CDR2 is SVGIG (reference sequence). The CDR3 is made up of 15 amino acids. V shed 3 bases and J 1 base; nucleotides not matched to a gene: 5. The DNA for the CDR3 is TGTGCCTGGAGGACGGGGGGGGGTTCCTACAATGAGCAGTTCTTC. It specifies CAWRTGGGSYNEQFF.

The genes are TRBV30 and TRBJ2-1; weak D call: TRBD2 (6 bases). Trimming took off 2 bases at V and 9 bases at J, with 8 bases between the two ends. CDR1 is GTSNPN and CDR2 is SVGIG in the germline V gene (reference sequence). The CDR3 has 11 amino acids. The CDR3 nucleotides are TGTGCCTGGAGTTTGGGGGGTGAGCAGTTCTTC. It translates to CAWSLGGEQFF.

The chain employs TRBV19 and TRBJ2-5, with D uncertain. Germline assignment: CDR1 LNHDA and CDR2 SQIVND (reference sequence). This CDR3 is built from 12 residues. Between the trimmed V and J ends, which lost 1 base and 5 bases, there was a span of 5 bases. The CDR3 DNA sequence: TGTGCCAGTAGTATAGCTGGTGAGACCCAGTACTTC. It encodes CASSIAGETQYF.

The chain carries TRBV6-5 and TRBJ1-2, with unresolved D. Germline loops: CDR1 MNHEY, CDR2 SVGAGI. This CDR3 has 15 residues. Between the trimmed V and J ends, which lost 7 bases and 0 bases, there was a span of 15 bases. The chain's CDR3 is CASKLKDAPNYGYTF. CDR3 bases: TGTGCCAGCAAGCTAAAGGATGCTCCTAACTATGGCTACACCTTC.

The CDR3 sequence: CASSWGAGTNYGYTF. DNA for the CDR3: TGTGCCAGCAGCTGGGGGGCGGGGACTAACTATGGCTACACCTTC. The rearrangement joins TRBV7-8 to TRBJ1-2; TRBD1 might be the D (6 bases). Germline V lookup: CDR1 SGHVS, CDR2 FQNEAQ. CDR3 size: 15 residues. V lost 4 bases to trimming and J lost 0 bases, with 12 bases between them.

CDR3 amino acids: CASSFHSNTEAFF. CDR3 coding DNA: TGTGCCAGCAGCTTTCATTCAAACACTGAAGCTTTCTTT. The rearrangement uses TRBV5-4 and TRBJ1-1; no reliable D call. Germline lookup yields CDR1 SGHNT and CDR2 YYREEE (reference sequence). CDR3 size: 13 residues. V was cut by 2 bases and J by 2 bases, with 7 bases left in between.

This clone was observed a few times. The V gene is TRBV29-1, the J gene TRBJ1-2; the D gene is possibly TRBD1 (5 bases). Germline CDR1 reads SQVTM; CDR2 reads ANQGSEA. Trimming removed 7 bases from V and 6 bases from J, with 18 bases in between. CDR3 size: 13 residues. CDR3 region: CSGASGGGHGYTF. The CDR3, as DNA: TGCAGCGGAGCCTCGGGTGGGGGTCATGGCTACACCTTC.

This rearrangement joins TRBV9 to TRBJ2-5; D might be TRBD2 (5 bases). The CDR3 covers 16 residues. Per the germline V gene, CDR1 is SGDLS and CDR2 is YYNGEE. The V end lost 0 bases, the J end lost 0 bases, and 12 bases lay between the germline ends. The CDR3 is CASSVEYTGYQETQYF. In DNA, the CDR3 is TGTGCCAGCAGCGTAGAGTATACGGGGTACCAAGAGACCCAGTACTTC.

The chain links TRBV21-1 to TRBJ1-1. TRBV21-1 is reported as a pseudogene. The CDR3 covers 16 residues. The CDR3 sequence: CASRSASSERNTEAFF. CDR3 DNA: TGTGCCAGCAGATCGGCCTCTTCAGAGAGGAACACTGAAGCTTTCTTT.

The chain is built from TRBV9 and TRBJ1-3; no clear D. This CDR3 is built from 15 residues. The V end was cut by 0 bases, the J end by 0 bases, with 7 bases between. CDR1 and CDR2 from the germline V gene are SGDLS and YYNGEE. The CDR3 DNA reads TGTGCCAGCAGCGTAGAACGGGGCTCTGGAAACACCATATATTTT. As protein: CASSVERGSGNTIYF.

The rearrangement joins TRBV7-6 to TRBJ2-2; 9 nucleotides align to TRBD2. The CDR3 totals 17 residues. Per germline, CDR1 SGHVS and CDR2 FNYEAQ. V was pared by 5 bases and J by 2 bases, with 9 bases of the junction left unmatched. CDR3 in DNA: TGTGCCAGCAGCCCACGCGGGGGGGGGCGCAACACCGGGGAGCTGTTTTTT. Translated, it gives CASSPRGGGRNTGELFF. Variable domain in full (rest from reference TRBV7-6 and TRBJ2-2): GAGVSQSPRYKVTKRGQDVALRCDPISGHVSLYWYRQALGQGPEFLTYFNYEAQQDKSGLPNDRFSAERPEGSISTLTIQRTEQRDSAMYRCASSPRGGGRNTGELFFGEGSRLTVL.

This rearrangement joins TRBV5-5 to TRBJ2-1; D may be TRBD1 (5 bases). CDR3 size: 13 residues. Germline V CDR1 and CDR2: SGHKS, YYEKEE (reference sequence). The germline V and J ends were trimmed by 4 bases and 4 bases, with 9 bases remaining between them. The CDR3 here is CASSEDTYNEQFF. DNA of the CDR3: TGTGCCAGCAGCGAGGACACATACAATGAGCAGTTCTTC.